This T cell receptor beta chain was documented in a study of cytomegalovirus exposure and HLA in healthy donors (dated 2017 in TCRdb). Some background on the complete study: In an earlier analysis of some 550 of the donors, 276 Gb of sequence data and 120 million or so unique TCR beta sequences from 150 million to 200 million T cells were reported. A few DR-DQ haplotypes were handled as single units for association and clustering because linkage in the cohort was strong. About 300 gigabases of sequencing data and approximately 80 million unique TCR sequences were included in an early release covering several hundred HLA-typed donors. Among roughly 400 genotyped donors of the cohort, an average of approximately 250,000 unique TCR beta nucleotide sequences were sequenced per donor, roughly 18% of them non-productive. The later analysis used no new phenotypic data to find candidate immune exposures, relying instead on TCR beta sequences and their occurrence across donors. A later genetic analysis took genome-wide SNP genotypes for about three fifths of the 666 donors and used that subset as a discovery cohort. Of the 398 genotyped donors, about 84% fell in the genetic ancestry cluster associated with self-reported Caucasian donors. The number of typed donors differed by locus: about 620-640 for A, B, C, DRB1 and DQB1; some 500 for DQA1; 606 for DPA1; and about 450 for DPB1. A later analysis re-analyzed previously published TCR beta repertoires from 600 to 850 donors and added high-resolution HLA genotyping to study TCR occurrence patterns. The study aimed to test whether signatures of past pathogen exposure could be identified by cataloging public T cell receptors. Every repertoire in the discovery cohort had been generated on one and the same sequencing platform. Besides the first cohort of 666 subjects, a separate validation cohort made up of 120 different subjects was used. Donor age, sex, ethnicity and CMV serostatus were compiled alongside the repertoire data. High-throughput TCR immunosequencing, statistical association of individual TCRs with disease status, and machine learning were combined to predict cytomegalovirus infection status. Class I and class II HLA loci were covered by the typing at four-digit resolution. The study profiled the T cell repertoires of fewer than 850 subjects by immunosequencing and related them to cytomegalovirus serostatus. In an earlier analysis of several hundred of the donors, high-throughput TCR beta sequencing was used to judge whether each TCR beta V gene segment behaved as functional or pseudogenic.

The library came from the immunoSEQ multiplex PCR assay. For the multiplex PCR, a mixture combining 60 forward primers for TCR Vbeta segments and 13 reverse primers for TCR Jbeta segments was used. The CDR3 region of rearranged TCR beta genes was amplified from genomic DNA by a multiplex PCR assay. Amplified TCR beta libraries were sequenced as 87-base-pair reads on the Illumina HiSeq System. The paper's processing steps were these. Across the 666 repertoires, a later analysis counted approximately 83 million unique TCR beta chains, 9 million to 14 million of which were shared by at least two donors. Raw reads were error-corrected and collapsed into unique sequences by a nearest-neighbor algorithm in which closely related sequences were merged to remove PCR and sequencing errors. CDR3 sequences were aligned to IMGT reference sequences to assign V, D and J gene segments. Each retained sequence needed at least a six-nucleotide match to both a V gene segment and a J gene segment. A rearrangement was called productive if the CDR3 had no stop codons and remained in frame with V and J, and every other rearrangement was called non-productive. Following IMGT convention, CDR3 was defined as the stretch from the second conserved V-encoded cysteine to the conserved J-encoded phenylalanine. In an earlier analysis of some 550 of the donors, sequences lacking an unambiguous match to a single V gene segment were excluded. In an earlier analysis of 587 of the donors, V segments were called functional above 56.7% productive rearrangements and were called segregating when the between-donor standard deviation exceeded 5%. A statistical classification framework was built to diagnose cytomegalovirus status from the catalog of TCR beta chain sequences. V and J gene assignment, in a later analysis, came from comparing TCR nucleotide sequences with IMGT/GENE-DB human TR gene sequences. In a later analysis, CDR3 sequences and most-parsimonious VDJ recombination scenarios were assigned using the TCRdist pipeline. In a later analysis, each TCR beta chain was defined by its CDR3 amino acid sequence together with its V-gene family, and reads without a unique V-gene family were excluded. To address suspected cross-contamination and a sequencing artifact, a later analysis removed 592 highly shared, low-generation-probability nucleotide sequences. In a later analysis, a clonal expansion index for each public chain was calculated from normalized within-repertoire ranks of inferred template counts. In a later analysis, generation probabilities were computed with a VDJ recombination model fitted to out-of-frame rearrangements, and the resulting probabilities were checked against IGoR. In a later analysis, TCR-TCR, TCR-HLA and TCR-CMV co-occurrence was scored with hypergeometric tests, and a repertoire-size bias correction was applied to TCR pairs. To estimate false discovery rates, a later analysis permuted the HLA or CMV assignments 20 times. A later analysis grouped co-occurring TCRs with DBSCAN, adding TCRdist sequence similarity when clustering within HLA-allele-positive subsets. For co-occurrence clustering, repertoires with fewer than 30,000 or more than 120,000 public chains were excluded, along with several repertoires with anomalous nucleotide sharing. Entries here come from immuneACCESS through TCRdb and include only in-frame sequences with V and J called. Some clones fail to appear in such tables; in the studies checked, an unresolved V gene covers under half of the shortfall, and the cause of the remainder is unknown. V and J calls plus clone size are reproduced from that table; the DNA served to infer D and trimming. This sample comprises 150,000 to 200,000 clones, roughly four fifths of them detected only once. Clones ranked in the top ten supply about 1.8% of the sample.

Paper-wide results and their limitations: A further reported finding was that TCR beta sequences accurately predicted the HLA-A and HLA-B alleles for most subjects in the first cohort. The sequencing pipeline was judged likely to have produced a cluster of highly shared sequence variants as a technical artifact. The only immune exposure information available for the cohort was CMV serostatus. It was suggested by the authors that the approach could potentially be generalized to other disease states and immunological phenotypes. In a later analysis, HLA-associated TCR beta chains showed more clonal expansion and lower generation probabilities than non-associated chains that were equally common. Correlated functional status among segregating V segments might be attributable to linkage disequilibrium, but an unknown experimental factor could not be ruled out. The presence/absence analyses assumed that sequencing depth was roughly uniform across donors, and that assumption may not be true. The earlier analysis of approximately 560 of the donors excluded around 17 rarely observed V segments, including chromosome 9 orphons, because counts were too low. A later analysis found that most CMV-associated TCR beta chains appeared HLA-restricted, with HLA associations seemingly driven largely by CMV exposure. Assigning TCR associations to individual alleles was difficult when HLA alleles, especially DR and DQ, strongly co-occurred. In a later analysis, TCR association rates were found to vary across HLA loci, with the most associated TCRs seen for DRB1 alleles and the fewest for HLA-C alleles. In a later genetic analysis, fewer N-insertions in productive TCRs were reported among donors in an Asian-associated ancestry cluster than the roughly 710-donor mean. A later genetic analysis associated a missense DCLRE1C variant with V-gene and J-gene trimming of TCR beta chains, and an independent cohort replicated the association. Across donors, most TCR sequences were observed very rarely, whereas some public TCRs were present in many individuals. Several of the top co-occurrence clusters appeared to be linked to parvovirus B19, influenza, CMV and Epstein-Barr virus, according to a later analysis. The classifier was reported to diagnose cytomegalovirus status with high specificity and sensitivity in both the original cohort and the validation cohort. A total of 150 to 200 TCR beta chains were listed by the study as associated with cytomegalovirus. Specific HLA alleles were associated with over 15,000 TCR beta sequences at a false discovery rate of 0.05 in a later analysis. Because HLA typing was unavailable for some donors at each locus, only the typed subset was used in association tests. Some IMGT-functional V segments, including TRBV6-2 and TRBV6-3, could not be told apart with the 87-base-pair reads, so those segments were excluded. In vitro tests confirmed that a few of the cytomegalovirus-associated TCR beta chains recognize cytomegalovirus antigens. The cohort was sequenced for TCR beta chains only, and without alpha or paired-chain data the features that could be detected were limited. In an earlier analysis of 587 of the donors, most TCR beta V segments were observed in productive rearrangements about 90% or about 30% of the time, broadly matching IMGT annotations.

Worth noting for this clone: Which antigen it targets is not known. No clone much larger than this one lies a single base away; base qualities are absent.

In total, more than 500 healthy bone marrow donors made up the cohort. At the time of sampling, every cohort member was nominally healthy, though immune exposures that went unrecorded were likely present. The donor was CMV seronegative and belonged to the group of approximately 320 seronegative cohort members. A peripheral blood sample was provided by each donor, and peripheral blood mononuclear cells were used for TCR beta sequencing. The Qiagen DNeasy Blood Extraction Kit was used to extract genomic DNA from the blood cell samples. CDR1 and CDR2 were assigned from the germline V gene as LGHNA and YSLEER. The CDR3 covers 18 residues, taking in both the cysteine and the phenylalanine. Kept here is only the CDR3 DNA, which spans 54 bases and is read in frame from base 1.

This TCR derives from a man between 18 and 29 years old in good health and CMV-seronegative. The sequence links TRBV4-3 to TRBJ2-5; 7 bases in the junction line up with TRBD2. The J call may be incorrect, as the DNA end agrees better with TRBJ2-7. What was sequenced was PBMCs. CDR3 reads: CASSQDLIERGFSYEQYF. The sequence in DNA is TGCGCCAGCAGCCAAGATCTGATCGAGCGGGGTTTCTCCTACGAGCAGTACTTC.